The 6 T cell receptor beta chains below come from one sample, sequenced in a study of T cells in Graves' hyperthyroidism and ophthalmopathy. From RNA transcripts, TCR beta CDR3 regions were amplified. RT-PCR in the first round (using the HTBI primer set) targeted the TCR CDR3. TCRdb re-derived calls from the multiplex PCR reads in MiXCR, one entry per CDR3 protein. Among 610,000 or so distinct CDR3 sequences listed, about half were seen once. The sequenced material came from peripheral blood or thyroid tissue (not recorded which). These receptor sequences come from a woman aged 18-30 years with Graves' hyperthyroidism.

This clonotype was recorded at least ten times. The V gene is TRBV5-6, the J gene TRBJ1-1; D unclear. Trimming left V 1 base short and J 1 base short, with 14 bases between. Germline values: CDR1 SGHDT, CDR2 YYEEEE. This CDR3 spans 16 amino acids. CDR3 amino acids: CASSLFGRPWNTEAFF. For the CDR3, the DNA is TGTGCCAGCAGCTTGTTTGGTCGCCCTTGGAACACTGAAGCTTTCTTT.

The chain links TRBV7-2 to TRBJ1-1; D unclear. This CDR3 has 18 residues. Per the germline V gene, CDR1 is SGHTA and CDR2 is FQGNSA. V lost 1 base to trimming and J lost 0 bases, with 18 bases between them. The CDR3 coding sequence is TGTGCCAGCAGCTTAGAGGTCCTGGGGAGGGCTATGAACACTGAAGCTTTCTTT. It specifies CASSLEVLGRAMNTEAFF.

This clonotype was recorded many times. The rearrangement joins TRBV19 to TRBJ1-5, with a weak D call TRBD1 (6 bases). This CDR3 spans 15 amino acids. CDR1 and CDR2 from the germline V gene are LNHDA and SQIVND (reference sequence). The V gene lost 1 base and the J gene lost 5 bases, with 12 bases spanning the gap. The CDR3 DNA is TGTGCCAGTAGTATAGGCGGGCAGGGGTATCAGCCCCAGCATTTT. This gives the protein CASSIGGQGYQPQHF.

The gene calls are TRBV6-5 and TRBJ1-2, with D perhaps TRBD1 (5 bases). V shed 5 bases and J shed 0 bases, with 16 bases lying between them. The germline V gene has CDR1 MNHEY and CDR2 SVGAGI. The CDR3 consists of 16 residues. CDR3 in DNA: TGTGCCAGCAGTACCCCCGGGGGTTCTGCTAACTATGGCTACACCTTC. Residues: CASSTPGGSANYGYTF.

The chain has TRBV12-3 or TRBV12-4 and TRBJ1-5; TRBD1 might be the D (5 bases). The ends were cut back, 4 bases at V and 9 bases at J, with 10 bases in the middle. The CDR3 consists of 12 residues. CDR3 bases: TGTGCCAGCAGTTCAGGGATCCTGCCCCAGCATTTT. This encodes CASSSGILPQHF.

The rearrangement links TRBV3-1 to TRBJ1-1; D not certain. Trimming removed 4 bases from V and 1 base from J, with 10 bases in between. CDR1 and CDR2 from the germline V gene are LGHDT and YNNKEL (reference sequence). The CDR3 loop spans 14 amino acids. CDR3 sequence: CASSLLGPNTEAFF. The CDR3 DNA follows: TGTGCCAGCAGCCTACTTGGGCCGAACACTGAAGCTTTCTTT.